These 18 T cell receptor beta chains were sequenced from one sample in a study of T cell repertoires in cytomegalovirus infection. TCRdb itself ran the reads through MiXCR, one entry per CDR3 protein. The table shows more than 75,000 distinct CDR3 sequences, with less than 4.5% occurring only once. Sample: PBMCs. The receptor set was obtained from a human donor in good health (CMV status not recorded). Some clones in this sample may be carry-over from other donors' samples.

This clonotype was detected many times. The rearrangement uses TRBV28 and TRBJ1-2, with TRBD1 identical over 10 bases. The germline V gene encodes CDR1 MDHEN and CDR2 SYDVKM. V dropped 6 bases and J dropped 2; count of bases not matched to a gene: 3. The CDR3 length is 14 residues. The DNA of the CDR3 is TGTGCCAGCAGCCGGACAGGGGGAAACTATGGCTACACCTTC. Translation: CASSRTGGNYGYTF.

This clonotype has a count of ten or more. This sequence joins TRBV7-2 and TRBJ2-7; 10 bases fit TRBD2. V dropped 1 base and J dropped 3; count of bases not matched to a gene: 9. The CDR3 spans 17 residues. CDR1 is SGHTA, CDR2 FQGNSA, per germline. CDR3 coding DNA: TGTGCCAGCAGCTTAGGGGGGAGCGGGGGGGCCGTCTACGAGCAGTACTTC. It encodes CASSLGGSGGAVYEQYF.

This clonotype was recorded many times. The chain employs TRBV20-1 and TRBJ1-1; D remains unclear. CDR1 and CDR2 from the germline V gene are DFQATT and SNEGSKA (reference sequence). There are 11 residues in the CDR3. V lost 5 bases, J lost 7 bases, and 11 bases lay in between. In nucleotides, the CDR3 is TGCAGTGCTGGCGAGAAGGGTGAAGCTTTCTTT. Translation gives CSAGEKGEAFF.

This clonotype was detected many times. V usage is TRBV2 and J usage is TRBJ2-3; D unresolved. The CDR3 contains 12 residues. CDR1 SNHLY and CDR2 FYNNEI come from the germline V gene. V was cut by 7 bases and J by 6 bases, with 11 bases left in between. CDR3 amino acids: CASTGPGDTQYF. The CDR3 nucleotides read TGTGCCAGCACCGGACCCGGGGATACGCAGTATTTT. The full variable domain, its missing parts supplied by reference TRBV2 and TRBJ2-3, is EPEVTQTPSHQVTQMGQEVILRCVPISNHLYFYWYRQILGQKVEFLVSFYNNEISEKSEIFDDQFSVERPDGSNFTLKIRSTKLEDSAMYFCASTGPGDTQYFGPGTRLTVL.

The sample holds many counts of this clonotype. The rearrangement links TRBV12-3 or TRBV12-4 to TRBJ2-1; maybe TRBD1 (6 bases). The CDR3 extends over 18 amino acids. The V and J ends lost 5 bases and 2 bases respectively, with 22 bases between them. CDR3 sequence (DNA): TGTGCCAGCAGTCCCGACAGGTGGTCAGACAAAGCCTACAATGAGCAGTTCTTC. This gives the protein CASSPDRWSDKAYNEQFF.

This clonotype was seen repeatedly, ten times or more. The chain combines TRBV11-1 with TRBJ2-7; TRBD2 agrees at 8 bases. Trimming at V came to 3 bases and at J to 3 bases, leaving 4 bases not matched to a gene. The CDR3 runs to 14 residues. Germline-derived CDR1 and CDR2 are SGHAT and FQDESV (reference sequence). DNA for the CDR3: TGTGCCAGCAGCTTTCGGGGGGGCCACTACGAGCAGTACTTC. Translation gives CASSFRGGHYEQYF.

This clonotype showed up many times. V usage is TRBV28 and J usage is TRBJ2-5; 10 bases map to TRBD2. Losses at the gene ends were 4 bases for V and 5 bases for J; bases not matched to a gene: 4. Germline V gene sequence: CDR1 MDHEN, CDR2 SYDVKM. This CDR3 contains 14 residues. CDR3 DNA: TGTGCCAGCAGTTCAGCGGGGGGGCCGGAGACCCAGTACTTC. Residues: CASSSAGGPETQYF. The full variable domain, completed using reference TRBV28 and TRBJ2-5, is DVKVTQSSRYLVKRTGEKVFLECVQDMDHENMFWYRQDPGLGLRLIYFSYDVKMKEKGDIPEGYSVSREKKERFSLILESASTNQTSMYLCASSSAGGPETQYFGPGTRLLVL.

This clonotype was recorded many times. This rearrangement joins TRBV19 to TRBJ1-1; TRBD1 might be the D (5 bases). The CDR3 is 13 residues long. In germline, CDR1 is LNHDA, CDR2 SQIVND (reference sequence). Trimming shortened V by 4 bases and J by 9 bases, and 15 bases separated the two germline ends. In nucleotides, the CDR3 is TGTGCCAGTAGTAGTGGTGGTTCAGGGAAAGCTTTCTTT. This sequence encodes CASSSGGSGKAFF.

This clonotype was counted many times. The junction and the germline gene differ at one end; a read error may be behind it. The chain recombines TRBV7-9 with TRBJ2-5; D gene unclear. Germline V CDR1 and CDR2: SEHNR, FQNEAQ (reference sequence). This CDR3 has 9 amino acids. CDR3 nucleotides: TGTGCCAGCAGCGCTGACCCCCTCTTC. It encodes CASSADPLF.

This clonotype was seen many times. V gene TRBV7-6 combines with J gene TRBJ1-1, with D possibly being TRBD1 (5 bases). Trimming took off 5 bases at V and 3 bases at J, with 19 bases between the two ends. CDR3 size: 16 residues. CDR1 SGHVS and CDR2 FNYEAQ come from the germline V gene. The CDR3 is CASSLLSGVRDTEAFF. The CDR3 coding sequence is TGTGCCAGCAGCCTACTTTCGGGGGTGAGAGACACTGAAGCTTTCTTT.

This clonotype was found many times. The chain combines TRBV6-6 with TRBJ2-1, with TRBD2 matching 13 bases. The germline CDR1 and CDR2 sequences are MNHNY and SVGAGI (reference sequence). CDR3 length: 14 residues. Losses at the gene ends were 0 bases for V and 10 bases for J; bases not matched to a gene: 0. CDR3 region: CASSYSTSGGEQFF. The CDR3 DNA follows: TGTGCCAGCAGTTACTCGACTAGCGGGGGGGAGCAGTTCTTC.

This clonotype was recorded many times. The rearrangement joins TRBV2 to TRBJ2-7; either TRBD1 or TRBD2 may fit D (5 bases each). Trimming cost V 4 bases and J 7 bases, with 14 bases left between them. The CDR3 runs 13 residues. Germline lookup yields CDR1 SNHLY and CDR2 FYNNEI. CDR3 region: CASSGVRGEEQYF. The CDR3, as DNA: TGTGCCAGCAGTGGAGTTCGAGGGGAAGAGCAGTACTTC.

This clonotype was observed at least ten times. This sequence joins TRBV5-1 and TRBJ1-2, with D perhaps matching TRBD1 (6 bases). Germline V gene data show CDR1 as SGHRS and CDR2 as YFSETQ. The CDR3 contains 15 residues. The ends were cut back, 4 bases at V and 8 bases at J, with 21 bases in the middle. This CDR3 reads CASSPTIYRVEGYTF. CDR3 DNA sequence: TGCGCCAGCAGCCCGACAATTTACAGGGTGGAGGGCTACACCTTC.

This clonotype was seen ten or more times. V usage is TRBV5-4 and J usage is TRBJ2-1; D call uncertain. Germline CDR1 and CDR2: SGHNT and YYREEE (reference sequence). This CDR3 is 15 amino acids long. The ends were cut back, 0 bases at V and 1 base at J, with 8 bases in the middle. CDR3 nucleotide sequence: TGTGCCAGCAGCTTGGGAGGCCCTTCCTACAATGAGCAGTTCTTC. Residues: CASSLGGPSYNEQFF. The complete variable domain, with remaining parts taken from reference TRBV5-4 and TRBJ2-1, reads ETGVTQSPTHLIKTRGQQVTLRCSSQSGHNTVSWYQQALGQGPQFIFQYYREEENGRGNFPPRFSGLQFPNYSSELNVNALELDDSALYLCASSLGGPSYNEQFFGPGTRLTVL.

Ten or more counts support this clonotype. The chain has TRBV28 and TRBJ1-5; D uncertain. This CDR3 is 12 amino acids long. V lost 7 bases and J 6 bases, leaving 10 bases between the germline ends. Looked up from germline, CDR1 is MDHEN and CDR2 is SYDVKM. CDR3 in DNA: TGTGCCAGCACGGGCAATGGTCAGCCCCAGCATTTT. This gives the protein CASTGNGQPQHF.

In its sample, this clonotype was seen many times. The V call is TRBV29-1, the J call TRBJ2-1, with a possible D match to TRBD2 (6 bases). Trimming took 3 bases from V and 0 from J, leaving 12 bases between them. From germline, CDR1 is SQVTM and CDR2 ANQGSEA. This CDR3 comprises 15 residues. This chain's CDR3 is CSVEGTDSSYNEQFF. The DNA of the CDR3 is TGCAGCGTTGAGGGGACTGACAGCTCCTACAATGAGCAGTTCTTC.

This clonotype was detected many times. This sequence joins TRBV6-2 or TRBV6-3 and TRBJ2-5; D is undetermined. The CDR3 spans 13 residues. Trimming left V 3 bases short and J 7 bases short, with 12 bases between. The germline gives CDR1 MNHEY, CDR2 SVGEGT. CDR3 coding DNA: TGTGCCAGCAGTTATGGGAACCGAGGGACCCAGTACTTC. It specifies CASSYGNRGTQYF.

This clonotype was found many times. The rearrangement links TRBV19 to TRBJ2-5; 8 bases line up with TRBD2. CDR1 is LNHDA, CDR2 SQIVND, per germline (reference sequence). The CDR3 is 15 residues long. V trimming: 3 bases; J trimming: 2 bases; junction bases outside the gene matches: 5. The CDR3 DNA reads TGTGCCAGTAGTATGCGGACTAGCCCTCAAGAGACCCAGTACTTC. Translated: CASSMRTSPQETQYF. The variable domain in full, completed from reference TRBV19 and TRBJ2-5, reads DGGITQSPKYLFRKEGQNVTLSCEQNLNHDAMYWYRQDPGQGLRLIYYSQIVNDFQKGDIAEGYSVSREKKESFPLTVTSAQKNPTAFYLCASSMRTSPQETQYFGPGTRLLVL.